This TCR beta chain was recorded in a study of T cells in localized non-small cell lung cancer. The CDR3 consists of 16 residues. Germline assignment: CDR1 SGHRS and CDR2 YFSETQ. Unmatched junction bases numbered 4, after V lost 4 bases and J lost 1 base. This clone was seen at least ten times. Within the sample, other DNA sequences also encode this same CDR3. The protocol was immunoSEQ multiplex PCR, while the TCRdb copy is restricted to in-frame clones and leaves out a portion. The data show tens of thousands of clones, 70% to 85% seen once. The receptor comes from a female donor older than 55 with stage I lung adenocarcinoma. The rearrangement links TRBV5-1 to TRBJ2-1; 11 bases fit TRBD2. The sequencing here drew on peripheral blood, taken before any cancer treatment. CDR3: CASSPRTSGSYNEQFF. CDR3 bases: TGCGCCAGCAGCCCAAGGACTAGCGGGTCCTACAATGAGCAGTTCTTC.